The 2 T cell receptor beta chains below were found in one sample sequenced in a study of identifying expanded T cells in peripheral blood. The method was immunoSEQ multiplex PCR; TCRdb's version includes in-frame clones alone and lacks a portion of them. The sample holds 80,000 to 90,000 clones, 86% seen once. The specimen was blood. The origin of the receptors is a person aged 18 to 69 in good health.

V usage is TRBV6-5 and J usage is TRBJ2-7, with D hard to call. CDR1 and CDR2 (germline): MNHEY, SVGAGI. The CDR3 extends over 10 amino acids. V was shortened by 1 base and J by 5 bases, with 0 bases between the two germline ends. CDR3 nucleotides: TGTGCCAGCAGTTACTACGAGCAGTACTTC. This codes for CASSYYEQYF.

The chain links TRBV30 to TRBJ1-2; the D is unclear. The germline gives CDR1 GTSNPN, CDR2 SVGIG (reference sequence). This CDR3 is 13 amino acids long. Trimming took 1 base from V and 3 from J, leaving 9 bases between them. In DNA form, the CDR3 reads TGTGCCTGGAGTGGACGGACGTACTATGGCTACACCTTC. It yields the protein CAWSGRTYYGYTF.